What follows are 16 T cell receptor beta chains derived from one specimen sequenced in a study of blood T cell repertoires in COVID-19 (TCRdb year 2020). The library was produced with the immunoSEQ multiplex PCR assay. Imported from immuneACCESS, the table was reduced by TCRdb to in-frame sequences with V and J called. These copies leave out some clones; in studies compared against another copy, an unresolved V gene accounts for under half, and the cause of the remainder is not known. The sample table contains around 200,000 clones; only one count was recorded for 75% to 90% of them. Around 0.7% of the sample rests with the top ten. The sequenced material came from peripheral blood. These receptors were obtained from a man aged 40-55 years with acute or convalescent COVID-19.

This chain connects TRBV4-3 to TRBJ2-7; 11 nucleotides line up with TRBD1. Looked up from germline, CDR1 is LGHNA and CDR2 is YSLEER. This CDR3 contains 15 residues. J lost 4 bases, V lost 3 bases, and 5 bases had no gene match. CDR3 DNA sequence: TGCGCCAGCAGCCACTTGGGACAGGGGGTATACGAGCAGTACTTC. This codes for CASSHLGQGVYEQYF.

The chain links TRBV6-2 or TRBV6-3 to TRBJ2-3, with 10 bases that match TRBD2. In germline, CDR1 is MNHEY, CDR2 SVGEGT. The ends lost 5 bases at V and 0 bases at J; junction bases unmatched: 5. The CDR3 runs to 16 residues. The CDR3 protein is CASSNPSGGSTDTQYF. The CDR3 bases are TGTGCCAGCAGTAACCCTAGCGGGGGTAGCACAGATACGCAGTATTTT.

The V call is TRBV6-6, the J call TRBJ1-5; 9 nucleotides match TRBD1. CDR3 length: 15 residues. With 6 bases clipped from V and 5 bases from J, the junction kept 8 bases outside the gene matches. Germline CDR1 and CDR2: MNHNY and SVGAGI (reference sequence). CDR3 coding DNA: TGTGCCAGCAGGCCCCCAGACAGGGGGGATCAGCCCCAGCATTTT. It codes for CASRPPDRGDQPQHF.

The chain recombines TRBV19 with TRBJ2-1, with TRBD2 identical over 11 bases. Germline values: CDR1 LNHDA, CDR2 SQIVND (reference sequence). The CDR3 loop spans 18 amino acids. Trimming cost V 5 bases and J 1 base; bases outside gene matches: 10. The CDR3 is CASSLRGGLAESYNEQFF. DNA of the CDR3: TGTGCCAGTAGTCTGCGGGGGGGACTAGCGGAATCCTACAATGAGCAGTTCTTC.

V is TRBV7-9 and J is TRBJ2-7; 14 bases fit TRBD2. In germline, CDR1 is SEHNR, CDR2 FQNEAQ (reference sequence). J was trimmed by 2 bases and V by 5 bases; bases with no gene match: 5. The length of the CDR3 is 16 residues. The CDR3 is CASSTMTSGGAYEQYF. The CDR3 nucleotides are TGTGCCAGCAGCACAATGACTAGCGGGGGGGCCTACGAGCAGTACTTC.

The gene calls are TRBV27 and TRBJ1-1; D perhaps matches TRBD1 (6 bases). Per the germline V gene, CDR1 is MNHEY and CDR2 is SMNVEV (reference sequence). This CDR3 is built from 15 residues. V was cut by 5 bases and J by 4 bases, with 17 bases left in between. The CDR3 reads CASSPYTGTITEAFF. The CDR3, as DNA: TGTGCCAGCAGTCCCTATACAGGGACTATCACTGAAGCTTTCTTT.

The genes are TRBV6-5 and TRBJ1-3; tentatively, D is TRBD1 (6 bases). This CDR3 comprises 15 residues. Between the trimmed V and J ends, which lost 9 bases and 0 bases, there was a span of 15 bases. Germline assignment: CDR1 MNHEY and CDR2 SVGAGI. The CDR3 DNA is TGTGCCAGTGGGATACAGGGACGCTCTGGAAACACCATATATTTT. Protein product: CASGIQGRSGNTIYF.

The gene calls are TRBV4-3 and TRBJ2-1; TRBD2 agrees at 12 bases. Losses at the gene ends were 0 bases for V and 4 bases for J; bases not matched to a gene: 10. The germline V gene has CDR1 LGHNA and CDR2 YSLEER. The CDR3 is made up of 19 amino acids. CDR3 in amino acids: CASSQEARLAGGPYNEQFF. The CDR3 DNA follows: TGCGCCAGCAGCCAAGAAGCGCGGCTAGCGGGAGGGCCTTACAATGAGCAGTTCTTC.

The chain combines TRBV7-9 with TRBJ2-5; 12 bases are shared with TRBD2. Germline V gene sequence: CDR1 SEHNR, CDR2 FQNEAQ (reference sequence). The ends lost 4 bases at V and 7 bases at J; junction bases unmatched: 10. There are 16 residues in the CDR3. Written as DNA, the CDR3 is TGTGCCAGCAGCTCCCGACTAGCGGGGGCAGGAGGGACCCAGTACTTC. It specifies CASSSRLAGAGGTQYF.

The chain carries TRBV6-5 and TRBJ2-7; 10 positions agree with TRBD1. Germline CDR1 reads MNHEY; CDR2 reads SVGAGI. The CDR3 has 13 amino acids. J was trimmed by 6 bases and V by 8 bases; bases with no gene match: 7. CDR3 region: CASVTGGSGEQYF. In nucleotides, the CDR3 is TGTGCCAGCGTGACAGGGGGCTCAGGCGAGCAGTACTTC.

The chain carries TRBV7-8 and TRBJ2-3; 9 bases are shared with TRBD2. The CDR3 extends over 14 amino acids. Losses at the gene ends were 6 bases for V and 2 bases for J; bases not matched to a gene: 3. CDR1 is SGHVS, CDR2 FQNEAQ, per germline. DNA of the CDR3: TGTGCCAGCAGAGCGGGGGGATTCACAGATACGCAGTATTTT. Residues: CASRAGGFTDTQYF.

The chain uses TRBV6-6 and TRBJ1-1; D is unclear. Germline CDR1 reads MNHNY; CDR2 reads SVGAGI (reference sequence). The CDR3 has 13 residues. V shed 6 bases and J shed 1 base, with 9 bases lying between them. CDR3 nucleotide sequence: TGTGCCAGCAGACTCACAGAGAACACTGAAGCTTTCTTT. It encodes CASRLTENTEAFF.

The rearrangement links TRBV7-9 to TRBJ2-5; D might be TRBD1 (5 bases). There are 14 residues in the CDR3. Trimming cost V 3 bases and J 3 bases, with 11 bases left between them. In germline, CDR1 is SEHNR, CDR2 FQNEAQ (reference sequence). CDR3: CASSLLQGKETQYF. The CDR3 DNA follows: TGTGCCAGCAGCTTGCTCCAGGGTAAAGAGACCCAGTACTTC.

The rearrangement uses TRBV7-7 and TRBJ2-5; 9 bases fit TRBD2. Germline CDR1 SSHAT, CDR2 FNYEAQ (reference sequence). The CDR3 consists of 17 residues. V dropped 1 base and J dropped 4; count of bases not matched to a gene: 10. Written as DNA, the CDR3 is TGTGCCAGCAGCTTAGAAGGACGGCGGGGGGGCCCAGAGACCCAGTACTTC. This encodes CASSLEGRRGGPETQYF.

A few counts support this clone. This sequence joins TRBV2 and TRBJ1-1, with D unclear. CDR1 is SNHLY and CDR2 is FYNNEI in the germline V gene. With 4 bases removed from V and 1 base from J, the gap between germline ends came to 7 bases. The CDR3 totals 13 residues. The CDR3 DNA reads as TGTGCCAGCAGTGTTCAGTCGAACACTGAAGCTTTCTTT. Its protein is CASSVQSNTEAFF.

The CDR3, as DNA: TGTGCCAGCAGCTCCCTGGGACAGGGTCAGCCCCAGCATTTT. It translates to CASSSLGQGQPQHF. The chain couples TRBV7-9 to TRBJ1-5; 9 nucleotides line up with TRBD1. The germline V gene has CDR1 SEHNR and CDR2 FQNEAQ (reference sequence). The CDR3 spans 14 residues. V was pared by 4 bases and J by 6 bases, with 4 bases of the junction left unmatched.